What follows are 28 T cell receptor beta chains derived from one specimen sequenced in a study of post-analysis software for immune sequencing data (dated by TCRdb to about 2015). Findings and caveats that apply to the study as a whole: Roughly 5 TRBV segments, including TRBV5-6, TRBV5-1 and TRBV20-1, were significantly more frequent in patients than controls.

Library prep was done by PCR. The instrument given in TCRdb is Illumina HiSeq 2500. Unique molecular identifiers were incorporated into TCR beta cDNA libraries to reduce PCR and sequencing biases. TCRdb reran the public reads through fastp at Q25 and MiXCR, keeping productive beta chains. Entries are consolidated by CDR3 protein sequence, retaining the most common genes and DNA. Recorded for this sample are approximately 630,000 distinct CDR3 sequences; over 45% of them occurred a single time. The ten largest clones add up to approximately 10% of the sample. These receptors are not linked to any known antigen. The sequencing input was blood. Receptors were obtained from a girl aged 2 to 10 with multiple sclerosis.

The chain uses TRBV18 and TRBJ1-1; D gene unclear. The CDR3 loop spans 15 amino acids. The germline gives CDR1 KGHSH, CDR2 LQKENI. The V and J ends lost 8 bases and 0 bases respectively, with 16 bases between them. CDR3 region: CASSLGSGMNTEAFF. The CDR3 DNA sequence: TGTGCCAGCAGCTTAGGGTCGGGGATGAACACTGAAGCTTTCTTT.

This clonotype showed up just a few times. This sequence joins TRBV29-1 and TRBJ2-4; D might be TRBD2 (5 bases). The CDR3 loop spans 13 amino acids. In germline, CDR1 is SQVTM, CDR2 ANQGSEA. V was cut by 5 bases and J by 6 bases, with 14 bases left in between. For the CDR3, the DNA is TGCAGCGTTAGAGTGAGGGAGCGAAACATTCAGTACTTC. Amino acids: CSVRVRERNIQYF.

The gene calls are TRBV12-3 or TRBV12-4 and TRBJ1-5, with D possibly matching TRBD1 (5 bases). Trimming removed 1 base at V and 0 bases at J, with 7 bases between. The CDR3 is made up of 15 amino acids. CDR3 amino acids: CASSLGDGSNQPQHF. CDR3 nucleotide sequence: TGTGCCAGCAGTTTAGGGGACGGTAGCAATCAGCCCCAGCATTTT.

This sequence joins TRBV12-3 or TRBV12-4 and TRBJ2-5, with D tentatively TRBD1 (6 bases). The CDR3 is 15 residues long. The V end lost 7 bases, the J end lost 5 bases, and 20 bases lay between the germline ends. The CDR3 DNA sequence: TGTGCCAGCAATCCGGGACAACCCCTCGGGGAGACCCAGTACTTC. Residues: CASNPGQPLGETQYF.

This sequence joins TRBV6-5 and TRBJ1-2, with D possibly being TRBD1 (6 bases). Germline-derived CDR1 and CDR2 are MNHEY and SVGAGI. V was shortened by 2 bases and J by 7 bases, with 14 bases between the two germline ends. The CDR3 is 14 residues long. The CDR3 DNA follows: TGTGCCAGCAGTTACGAGGGGGGGGCTGGTGGCTACACCTTC. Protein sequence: CASSYEGGAGGYTF.

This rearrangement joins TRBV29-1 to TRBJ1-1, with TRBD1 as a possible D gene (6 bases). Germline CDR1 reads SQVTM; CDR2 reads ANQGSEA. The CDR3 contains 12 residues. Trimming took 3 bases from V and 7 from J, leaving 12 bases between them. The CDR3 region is CSVDLGGYEAFF. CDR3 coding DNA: TGCAGCGTTGACTTAGGGGGATATGAAGCTTTCTTT.

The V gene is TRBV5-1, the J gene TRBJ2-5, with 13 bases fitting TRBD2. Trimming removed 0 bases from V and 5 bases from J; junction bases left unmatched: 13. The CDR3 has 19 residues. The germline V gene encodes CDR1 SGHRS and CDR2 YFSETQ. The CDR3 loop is CASSLGRPGLAGLRETQYF. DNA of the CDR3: TGCGCCAGCAGCTTGGGGCGACCGGGACTAGCGGGACTTCGGGAGACCCAGTACTTC.

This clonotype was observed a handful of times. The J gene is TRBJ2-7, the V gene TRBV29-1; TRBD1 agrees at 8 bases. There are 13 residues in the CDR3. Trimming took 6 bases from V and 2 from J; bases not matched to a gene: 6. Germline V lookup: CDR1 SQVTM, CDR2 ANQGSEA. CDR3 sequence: CSVGQGNAYEQYF. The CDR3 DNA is TGCAGCGTCGGACAGGGAAATGCCTACGAGCAGTACTTC.

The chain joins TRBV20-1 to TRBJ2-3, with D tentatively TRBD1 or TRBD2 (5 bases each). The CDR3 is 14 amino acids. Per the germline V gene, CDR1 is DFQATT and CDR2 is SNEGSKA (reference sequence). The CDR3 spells CGGIEGPPTDTQYF. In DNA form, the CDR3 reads TGCGGGGGAATCGAGGGACCTCCGACAGATACGCAGTATTTT.

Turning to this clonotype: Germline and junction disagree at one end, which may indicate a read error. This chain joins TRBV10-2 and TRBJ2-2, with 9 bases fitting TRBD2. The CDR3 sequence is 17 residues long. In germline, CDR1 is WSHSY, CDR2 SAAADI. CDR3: CASLQGVAGVNTGERFF. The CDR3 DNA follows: TGCGCCAGCTTACAAGGGGTAGCGGGAGTAAACACCGGGGAGCGGTTTTTT.

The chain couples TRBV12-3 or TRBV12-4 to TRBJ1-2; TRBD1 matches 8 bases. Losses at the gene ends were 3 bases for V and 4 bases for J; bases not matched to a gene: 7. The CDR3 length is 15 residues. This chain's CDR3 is CASSFSAGGFYGYTF. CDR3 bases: TGTGCCAGCAGTTTTTCGGCAGGGGGCTTCTATGGCTACACCTTC.

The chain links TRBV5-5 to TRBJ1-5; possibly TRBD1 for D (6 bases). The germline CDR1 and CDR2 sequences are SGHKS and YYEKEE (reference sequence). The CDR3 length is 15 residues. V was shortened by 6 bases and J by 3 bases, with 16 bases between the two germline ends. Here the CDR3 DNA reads TGTGCCAGCACCCCGGGAGGGGGTAACAATCAGCCCCAGCATTTT. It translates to CASTPGGGNNQPQHF. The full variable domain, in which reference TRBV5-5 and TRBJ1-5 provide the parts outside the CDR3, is DAGVTQSPTHLIKTRGQQVTLRCSPISGHKSVSWYQQVLGQGPQFIFQYYEKEERGRGNFPDRFSARQFPNYSSELNVNALLLGDSALYLCASTPGGGNNQPQHFGDGTRLSIL.

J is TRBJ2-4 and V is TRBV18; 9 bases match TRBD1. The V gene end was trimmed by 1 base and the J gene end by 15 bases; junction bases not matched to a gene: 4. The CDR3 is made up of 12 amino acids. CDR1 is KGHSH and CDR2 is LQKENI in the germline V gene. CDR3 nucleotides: TGTGCCAGCTCACCACAAGGGACAGGGACGTACTTC. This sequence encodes CASSPQGTGTYF.

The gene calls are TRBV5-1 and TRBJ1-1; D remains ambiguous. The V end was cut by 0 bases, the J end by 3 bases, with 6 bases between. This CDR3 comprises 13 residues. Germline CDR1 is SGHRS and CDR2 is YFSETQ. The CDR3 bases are TGCGCCAGCAGCTTGGGTCAGGACACTGAAGCTTTCTTT. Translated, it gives CASSLGQDTEAFF.

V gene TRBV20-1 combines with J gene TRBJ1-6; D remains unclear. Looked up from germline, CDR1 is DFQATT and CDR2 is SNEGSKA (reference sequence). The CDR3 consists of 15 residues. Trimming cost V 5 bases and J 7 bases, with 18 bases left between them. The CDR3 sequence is CSAPGSFSGNSPLHF. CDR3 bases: TGCAGTGCTCCCGGTAGCTTCTCCGGGAATTCACCCCTCCACTTT.

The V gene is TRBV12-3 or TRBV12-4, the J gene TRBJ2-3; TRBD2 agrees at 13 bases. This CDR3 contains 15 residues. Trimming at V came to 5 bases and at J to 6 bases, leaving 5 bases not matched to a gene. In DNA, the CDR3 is TGTGCCAGCAGTGGACTAGCGGGAGTGATGGATACGCAGTATTTT. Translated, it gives CASSGLAGVMDTQYF.

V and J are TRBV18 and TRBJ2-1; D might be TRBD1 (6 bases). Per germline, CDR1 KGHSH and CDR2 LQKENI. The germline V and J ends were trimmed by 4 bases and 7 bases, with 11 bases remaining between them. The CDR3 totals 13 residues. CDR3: CASSRGTGNEQFF. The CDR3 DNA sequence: TGTGCCAGCTCACGTGGAACAGGGAATGAGCAGTTCTTC.

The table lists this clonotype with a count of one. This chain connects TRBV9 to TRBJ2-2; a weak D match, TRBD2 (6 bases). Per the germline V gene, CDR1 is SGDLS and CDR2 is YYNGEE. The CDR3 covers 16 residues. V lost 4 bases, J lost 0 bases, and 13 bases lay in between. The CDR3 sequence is CASSYPEGSNTGELFF. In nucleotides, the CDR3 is TGTGCCAGCAGCTACCCGGAGGGTTCGAACACCGGGGAGCTGTTTTTT.

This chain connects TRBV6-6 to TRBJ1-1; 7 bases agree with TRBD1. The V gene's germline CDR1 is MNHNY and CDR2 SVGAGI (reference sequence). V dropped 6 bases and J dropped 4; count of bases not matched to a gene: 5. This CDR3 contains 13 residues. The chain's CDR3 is CASRRDRLTEAFF. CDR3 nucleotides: TGTGCCAGCAGACGGGACAGACTCACTGAAGCTTTCTTT.

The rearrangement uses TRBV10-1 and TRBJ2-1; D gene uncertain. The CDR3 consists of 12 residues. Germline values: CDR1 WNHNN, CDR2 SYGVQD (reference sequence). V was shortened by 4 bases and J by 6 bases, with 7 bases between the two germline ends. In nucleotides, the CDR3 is TGCGCCAGCAGTGTTAGGATCAATGAGCAGTTCTTC. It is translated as CASSVRINEQFF.

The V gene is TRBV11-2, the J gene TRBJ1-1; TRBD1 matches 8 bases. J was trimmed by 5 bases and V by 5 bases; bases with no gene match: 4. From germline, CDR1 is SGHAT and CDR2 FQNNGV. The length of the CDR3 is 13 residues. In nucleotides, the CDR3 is TGTGCCAGCAGCCCAGGGGGCGCGACTGAAGCTTTCTTT. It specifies CASSPGGATEAFF. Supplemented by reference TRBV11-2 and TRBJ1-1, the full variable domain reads EAGVAQSPRYKIIEKRQSVAFWCNPISGHATLYWYQQILGQGPKLLIQFQNNGVVDDSQLPKDRFSAERLKGVDSTLKIQPAKLEDSAVYLCASSPGGATEAFFGQGTRLTVV.

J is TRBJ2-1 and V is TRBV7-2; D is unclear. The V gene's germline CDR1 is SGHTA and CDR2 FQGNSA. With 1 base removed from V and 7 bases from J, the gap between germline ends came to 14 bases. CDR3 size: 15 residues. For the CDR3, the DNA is TGTGCCAGCAGCTTAGGAAGTGGGCCAAGGAATGAGCAGTTCTTC. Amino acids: CASSLGSGPRNEQFF.

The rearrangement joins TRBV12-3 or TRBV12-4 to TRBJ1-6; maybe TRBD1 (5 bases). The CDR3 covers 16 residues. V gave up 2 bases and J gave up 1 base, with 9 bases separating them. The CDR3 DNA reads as TGTGCCAGCAGTTTAAATGGGGGTTCCTATAATTCACCCCTCCACTTT. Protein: CASSLNGGSYNSPLHF.

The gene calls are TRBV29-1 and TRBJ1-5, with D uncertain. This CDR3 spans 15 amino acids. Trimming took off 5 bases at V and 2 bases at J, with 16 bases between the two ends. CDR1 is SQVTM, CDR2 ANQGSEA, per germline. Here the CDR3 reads CSVSDRVGGNQPQHF. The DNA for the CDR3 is TGCAGCGTTTCCGATCGGGTAGGAGGCAATCAGCCCCAGCATTTT.

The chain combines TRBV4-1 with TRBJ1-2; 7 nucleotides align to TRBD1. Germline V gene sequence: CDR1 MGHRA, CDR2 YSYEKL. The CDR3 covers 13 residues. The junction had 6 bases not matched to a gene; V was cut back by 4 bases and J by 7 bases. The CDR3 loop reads CASSLEGAVGYTF. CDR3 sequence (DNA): TGCGCCAGCAGCCTTGAGGGGGCGGTTGGCTACACCTTC.

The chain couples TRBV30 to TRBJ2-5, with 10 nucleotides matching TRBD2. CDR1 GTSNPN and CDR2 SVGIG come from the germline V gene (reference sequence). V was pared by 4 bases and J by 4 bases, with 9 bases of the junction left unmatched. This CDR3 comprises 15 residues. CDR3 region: CAWTRASGRGETQYF. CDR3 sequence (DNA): TGTGCCTGGACGAGGGCTAGCGGGAGAGGAGAGACCCAGTACTTC.

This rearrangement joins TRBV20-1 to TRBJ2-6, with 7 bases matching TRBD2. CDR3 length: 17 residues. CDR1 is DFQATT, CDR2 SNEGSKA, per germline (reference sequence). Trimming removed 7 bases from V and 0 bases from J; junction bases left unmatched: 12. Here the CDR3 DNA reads TGCAGTGTAGTGACTAGCCCCCGCTTCTCTGGGGCCAACGTCCTGACTTTC. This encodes CSVVTSPRFSGANVLTF.

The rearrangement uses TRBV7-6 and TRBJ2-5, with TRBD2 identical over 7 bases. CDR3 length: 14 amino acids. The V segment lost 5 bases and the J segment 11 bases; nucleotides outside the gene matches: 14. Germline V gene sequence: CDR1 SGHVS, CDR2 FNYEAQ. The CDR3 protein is CASSVKAGVGEQYF. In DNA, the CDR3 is TGTGCCAGCAGCGTAAAGGCGGGAGTTGGTGAGCAGTACTTC.